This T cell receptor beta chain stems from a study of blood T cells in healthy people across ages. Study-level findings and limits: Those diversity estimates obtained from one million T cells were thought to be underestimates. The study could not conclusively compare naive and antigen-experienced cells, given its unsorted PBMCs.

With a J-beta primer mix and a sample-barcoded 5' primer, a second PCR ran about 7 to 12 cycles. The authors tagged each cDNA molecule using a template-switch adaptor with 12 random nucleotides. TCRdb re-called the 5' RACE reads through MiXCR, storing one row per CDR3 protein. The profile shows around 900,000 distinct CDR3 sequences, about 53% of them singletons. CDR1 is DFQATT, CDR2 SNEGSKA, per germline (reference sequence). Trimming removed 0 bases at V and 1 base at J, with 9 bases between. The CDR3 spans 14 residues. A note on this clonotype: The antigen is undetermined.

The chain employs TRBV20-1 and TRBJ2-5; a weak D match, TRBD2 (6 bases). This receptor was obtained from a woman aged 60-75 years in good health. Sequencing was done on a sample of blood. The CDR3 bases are TGCAGTGCTAGAGATGGGGGGTCCCAAGAGACCCAGTACTTC. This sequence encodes CSARDGGSQETQYF.